This T cell receptor beta chain was found in a study of shared clonotypes between healthy human individuals. Study at large: Three plates were used per donor for CD4 naive, three for CD4 memory, two for CD8 naive and one for CD8 memory.

Generated by immunoSEQ multiplex PCR, the TCRdb table keeps only in-frame clones and is missing some. In the table there are 2,100,000 or so clones, roughly 95% of which are singletons. Germline CDR1 and CDR2: KGHSH and LQKENI. V gave up 2 bases and J gave up 0 bases; unmatched junction bases: 8. CDR3 length: 19 amino acids. The sequence derives from a man aged 18 to 35 in good health. V usage is TRBV18 and J usage is TRBJ2-2; 11 positions match TRBD2. The sample was naive CD4+ T cells sorted from blood. Subset reported: CD45RA+ positively selected. The CDR3 DNA follows: TGTGCCAGCTCACCAATAAGTCTAGCGGGAGGACCGAACACCGGGGAGCTGTTTTTT. Its protein is CASSPISLAGGPNTGELFF.